This TCR beta chain came from a study of cytomegalovirus exposure and HLA in healthy donors. General study points: A later analysis found common viral pathogens apparently linked to several of the most significant clusters. Some V segments (TRBV6-2 and TRBV6-3 among them) were excluded as indistinguishable.

Healthy bone marrow donors supplied every sample. Primers: 60 Vbeta forward and 13 Jbeta reverse. Using immunoSEQ multiplex PCR, the repertoire was profiled, and TCRdb retains in-frame clones only, with some absent. The table has 80,000 to 100,000 clones, about 78% seen once. A remark on this clone: Its antigen is still unknown.

This CDR3 spans 12 amino acids. In germline, CDR1 is SGHDT, CDR2 YYEEEE. V was shortened by 5 bases and J by 9 bases, with 15 bases between the two germline ends. The receptor was isolated from a man in his forties or fifties in good health and CMV-seronegative. Source material: PBMCs. The rearrangement links TRBV5-6 to TRBJ2-7; D remains unclear. CDR3 bases: TGTGCCAGCAGGGGTCCCGCGACTGCGCAGTACTTC. Protein product: CASRGPATAQYF.